A single TCR beta chain is shown here with its context. Its antigen is unknown. V dropped 4 bases and J dropped 4 bases, with 10 bases sitting between them. Germline V lookup: CDR1 LGHDT, CDR2 YNNKEL (reference sequence). This CDR3 has 13 residues. This sample was taken from a study of T cell responses to AZD1222 COVID-19 vaccine. Study findings and constraints: Vaccination with two AZD1222 doses was followed by a rise in Spike-specific TCR breadth and depth.

Sequencing was performed with immunoSEQ multiplex PCR; in TCRdb, only in-frame clones are kept and a portion is missing. The sample contains 85,000 to 130,000 clones, about 90% of which appear only once. The sequenced sample was peripheral blood, obtained on day 0 of AZD1222 vaccination. This TCR was sampled from an adult in good health. V is TRBV3-1 (or the pseudogene TRBV3-2) and J is TRBJ1-1; D is unclear. CDR3 loop: CASSLGGSTEAFF. As DNA, the CDR3 is TGTGCCAGCAGCCTTGGAGGTAGCACTGAAGCTTTCTTT.